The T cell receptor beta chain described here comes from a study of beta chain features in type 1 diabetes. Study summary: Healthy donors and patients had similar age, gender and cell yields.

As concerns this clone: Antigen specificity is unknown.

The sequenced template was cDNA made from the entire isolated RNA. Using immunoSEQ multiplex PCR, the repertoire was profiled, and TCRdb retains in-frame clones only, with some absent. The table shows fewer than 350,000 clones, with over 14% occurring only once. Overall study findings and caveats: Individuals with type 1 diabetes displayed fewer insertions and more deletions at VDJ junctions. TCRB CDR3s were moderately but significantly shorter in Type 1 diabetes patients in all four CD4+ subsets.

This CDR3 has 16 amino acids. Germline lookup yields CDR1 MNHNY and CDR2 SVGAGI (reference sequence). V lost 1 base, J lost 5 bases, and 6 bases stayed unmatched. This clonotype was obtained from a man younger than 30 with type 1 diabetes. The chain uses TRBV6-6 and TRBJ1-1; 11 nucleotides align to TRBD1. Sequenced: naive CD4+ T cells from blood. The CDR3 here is CASSYFGGTGGTEAFF. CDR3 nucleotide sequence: TGTGCCAGCAGTTACTTCGGAGGGACAGGGGGAACTGAAGCTTTCTTT.